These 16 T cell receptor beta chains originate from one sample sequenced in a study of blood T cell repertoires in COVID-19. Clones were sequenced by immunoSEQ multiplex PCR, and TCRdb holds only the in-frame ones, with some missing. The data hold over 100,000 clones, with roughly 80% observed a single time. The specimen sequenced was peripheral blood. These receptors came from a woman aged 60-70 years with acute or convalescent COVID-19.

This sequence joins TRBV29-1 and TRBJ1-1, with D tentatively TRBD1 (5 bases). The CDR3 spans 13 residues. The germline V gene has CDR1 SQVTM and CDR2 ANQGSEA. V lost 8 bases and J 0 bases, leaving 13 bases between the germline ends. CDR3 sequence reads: CSTGQSMNTEAFF. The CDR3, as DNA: TGCAGCACCGGACAATCCATGAACACTGAAGCTTTCTTT.

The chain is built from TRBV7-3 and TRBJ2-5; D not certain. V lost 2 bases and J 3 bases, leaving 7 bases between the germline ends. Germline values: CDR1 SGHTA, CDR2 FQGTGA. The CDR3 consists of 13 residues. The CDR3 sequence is CASSLVVEETQYF. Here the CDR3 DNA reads TGTGCCAGCAGCTTAGTAGTAGAAGAGACCCAGTACTTC.

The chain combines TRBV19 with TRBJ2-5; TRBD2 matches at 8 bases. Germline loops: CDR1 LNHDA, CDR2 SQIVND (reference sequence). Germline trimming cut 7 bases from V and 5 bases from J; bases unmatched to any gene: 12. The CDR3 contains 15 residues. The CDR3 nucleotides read TGTGCCAGTAAAGATATGGCGGGGGGTACCGAGACCCAGTACTTC. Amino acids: CASKDMAGGTETQYF.

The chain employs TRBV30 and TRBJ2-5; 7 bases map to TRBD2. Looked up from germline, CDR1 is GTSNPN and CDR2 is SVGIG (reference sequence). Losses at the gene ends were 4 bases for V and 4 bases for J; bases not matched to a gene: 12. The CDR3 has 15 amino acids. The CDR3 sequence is CAWIGRAGSIETQYF. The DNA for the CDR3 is TGTGCCTGGATTGGAAGAGCGGGGAGTATAGAGACCCAGTACTTC. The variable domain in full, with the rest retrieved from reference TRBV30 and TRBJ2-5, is SQTIHQWPATLVQPVGSPLSLECTVEGTSNPNLYWYRQAAGRGLQLLFYSVGIGQISSEVPQNLSASRPQDRQFILSSKKLLLSDSGFYLCAWIGRAGSIETQYFGPGTRLLVL.

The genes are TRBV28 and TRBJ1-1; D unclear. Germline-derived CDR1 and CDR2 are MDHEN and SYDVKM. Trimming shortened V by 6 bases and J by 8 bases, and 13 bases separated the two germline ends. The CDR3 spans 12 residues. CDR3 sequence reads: CASRRQRLEAFF. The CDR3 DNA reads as TGTGCCAGCAGACGTCAACGCCTAGAAGCTTTCTTT.

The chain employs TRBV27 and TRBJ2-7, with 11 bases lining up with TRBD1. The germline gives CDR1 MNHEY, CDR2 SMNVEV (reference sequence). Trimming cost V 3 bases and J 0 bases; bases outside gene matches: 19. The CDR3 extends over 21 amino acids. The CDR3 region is CASSLYPPHRDRGTPSYEQYF. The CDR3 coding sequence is TGTGCCAGCAGTTTGTACCCGCCCCATCGGGACAGGGGGACCCCCTCCTACGAGCAGTACTTC.

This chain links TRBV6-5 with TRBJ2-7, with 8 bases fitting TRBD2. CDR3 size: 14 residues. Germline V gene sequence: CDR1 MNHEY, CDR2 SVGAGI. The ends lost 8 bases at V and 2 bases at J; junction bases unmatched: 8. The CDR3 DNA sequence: TGTGCCAGCCACCGGGGGGGCACGCCCTACGAGCAGTACTTC. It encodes CASHRGGTPYEQYF.

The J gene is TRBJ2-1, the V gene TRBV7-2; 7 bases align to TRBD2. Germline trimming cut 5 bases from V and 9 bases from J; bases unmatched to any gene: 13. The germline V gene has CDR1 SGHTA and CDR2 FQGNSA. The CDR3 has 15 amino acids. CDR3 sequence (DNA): TGTGCCAGCAGCCCCACTCCCCGACTAGCTAGTGAGCAGTTCTTC. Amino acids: CASSPTPRLASEQFF.

CDR3 region: CASRSTGTEGNEQFF. CDR3 nucleotide sequence: TGTGCCAGCAGGTCTACCGGGACAGAGGGCAATGAGCAGTTCTTC. This chain joins TRBV6-6 and TRBJ2-1; TRBD1 matches at 7 bases. This CDR3 comprises 15 residues. From germline, CDR1 is MNHNY and CDR2 SVGAGI (reference sequence). The junction had 11 bases not matched to a gene; V was cut back by 6 bases and J by 6 bases.

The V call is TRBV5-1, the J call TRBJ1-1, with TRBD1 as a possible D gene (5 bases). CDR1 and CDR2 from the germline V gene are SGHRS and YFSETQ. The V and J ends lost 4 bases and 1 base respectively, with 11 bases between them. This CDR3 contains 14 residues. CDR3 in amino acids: CASSQPQGNTEAFF. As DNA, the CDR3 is TGCGCCAGCAGCCAGCCGCAGGGGAACACTGAAGCTTTCTTT.

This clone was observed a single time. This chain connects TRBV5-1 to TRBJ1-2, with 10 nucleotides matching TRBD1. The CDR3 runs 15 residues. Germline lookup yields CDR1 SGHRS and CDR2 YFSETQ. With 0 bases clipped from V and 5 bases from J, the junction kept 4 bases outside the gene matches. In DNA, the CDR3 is TGCGCCAGCAGCTTGGGAGGACAGGGGGTGTATGGCTACACCTTC. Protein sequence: CASSLGGQGVYGYTF.

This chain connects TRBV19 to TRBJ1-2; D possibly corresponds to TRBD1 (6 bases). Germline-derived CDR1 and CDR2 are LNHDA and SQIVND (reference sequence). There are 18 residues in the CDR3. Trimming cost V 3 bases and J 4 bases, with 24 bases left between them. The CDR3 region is CASSMGGQGTFRSYGYTF. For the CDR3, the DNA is TGTGCCAGTAGTATGGGCGGGCAGGGGACCTTCCGGTCCTATGGCTACACCTTC.

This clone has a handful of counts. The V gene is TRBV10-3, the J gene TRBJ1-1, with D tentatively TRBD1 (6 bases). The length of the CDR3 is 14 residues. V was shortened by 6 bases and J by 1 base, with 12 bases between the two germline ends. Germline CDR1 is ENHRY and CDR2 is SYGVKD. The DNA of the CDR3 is TGTGCCATCAGAGACGGGACAACGAACACTGAAGCTTTCTTT. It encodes CAIRDGTTNTEAFF.

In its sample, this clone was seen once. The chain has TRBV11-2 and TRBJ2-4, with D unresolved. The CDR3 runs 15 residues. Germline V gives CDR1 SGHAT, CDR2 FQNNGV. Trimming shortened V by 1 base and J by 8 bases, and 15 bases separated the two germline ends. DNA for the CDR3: TGTGCCAGCAGCTTAGCGCCTACCCTGAGAGACATTCAGTACTTC. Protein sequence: CASSLAPTLRDIQYF.

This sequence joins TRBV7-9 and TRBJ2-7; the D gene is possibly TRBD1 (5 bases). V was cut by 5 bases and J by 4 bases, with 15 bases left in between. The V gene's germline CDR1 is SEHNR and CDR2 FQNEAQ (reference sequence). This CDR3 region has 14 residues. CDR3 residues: CASSLDTKGYEQYF. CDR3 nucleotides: TGTGCCAGCAGCCTGGACACAAAGGGATACGAGCAGTACTTC. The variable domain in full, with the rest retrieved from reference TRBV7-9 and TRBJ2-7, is DTGVSQNPRHKITKRGQNVTFRCDPISEHNRLYWYRQTLGQGPEFLTYFQNEAQLEKSRLLSDRFSAERPKGSFSTLEIQRTEQGDSAMYLCASSLDTKGYEQYFGPGTRLTVT.

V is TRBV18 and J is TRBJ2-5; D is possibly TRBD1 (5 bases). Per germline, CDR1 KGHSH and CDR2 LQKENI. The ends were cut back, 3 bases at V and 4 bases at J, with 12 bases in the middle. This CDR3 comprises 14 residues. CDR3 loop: CASSPGYQGETQYF. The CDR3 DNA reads TGTGCCAGCTCACCCGGGTATCAGGGAGAGACCCAGTACTTC.